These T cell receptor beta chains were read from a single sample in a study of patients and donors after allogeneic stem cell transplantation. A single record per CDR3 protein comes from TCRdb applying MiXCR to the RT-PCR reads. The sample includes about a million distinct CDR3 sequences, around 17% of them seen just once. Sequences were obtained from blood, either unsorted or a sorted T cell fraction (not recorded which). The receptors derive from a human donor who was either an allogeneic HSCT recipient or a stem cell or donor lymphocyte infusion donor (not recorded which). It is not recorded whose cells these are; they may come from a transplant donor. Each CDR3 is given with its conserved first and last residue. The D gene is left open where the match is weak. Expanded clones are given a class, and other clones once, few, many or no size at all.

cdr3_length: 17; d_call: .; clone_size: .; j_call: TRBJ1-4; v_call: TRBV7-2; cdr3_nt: TGTGCCAGCAGCCCAGTTTGGGACGAGGGGTATAGCGAAAAACTGTTTTTT; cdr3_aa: CASSPVWDEGYSEKLFF
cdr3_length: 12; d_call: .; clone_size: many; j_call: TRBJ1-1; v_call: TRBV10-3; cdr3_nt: TGTGCCATCAGTGAGTCAGGGTCTGAAGCTTTCTTT; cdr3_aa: CAISESGSEAFF
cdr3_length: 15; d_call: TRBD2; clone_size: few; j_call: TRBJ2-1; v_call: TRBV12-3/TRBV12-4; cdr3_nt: TGTGCCAGCAGCCCCTCGTTGCGGCGGGGGTATGAGCAGTTCTTC; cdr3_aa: CASSPSLRRGYEQFF
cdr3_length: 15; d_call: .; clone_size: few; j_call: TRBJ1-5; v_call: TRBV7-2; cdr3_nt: TGTGCCAGCAGCGGGGATTACAGGAAGAATCAGCCCCAGCATTTT; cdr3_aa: CASSGDYRKNQPQHF
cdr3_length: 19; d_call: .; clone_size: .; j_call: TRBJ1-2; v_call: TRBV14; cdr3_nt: TGTGCCAGCAGCCAAGATAGAAGCTTGGCCCGGAGGAAACTCTATGGCTACACCTTC; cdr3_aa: CASSQDRSLARRKLYGYTF
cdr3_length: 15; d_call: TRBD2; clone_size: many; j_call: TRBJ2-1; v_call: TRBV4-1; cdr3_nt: TGCGCCAGCAGCCAACTGACTAGCGGATGGGATGAGCAGTTCTTC; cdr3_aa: CASSQLTSGWDEQFF
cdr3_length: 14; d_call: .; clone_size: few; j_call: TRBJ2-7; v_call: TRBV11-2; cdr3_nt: TGTGCCAGCAGCTTAGATAGGAAGTCCTACGAGCAGTACTTC; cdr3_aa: CASSLDRKSYEQYF
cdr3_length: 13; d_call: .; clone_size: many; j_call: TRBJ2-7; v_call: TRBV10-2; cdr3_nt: TGCGCCAGCAGTAGAGCTAGCTCCTACGAGCAGTACTTC; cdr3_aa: CASSRASSYEQYF
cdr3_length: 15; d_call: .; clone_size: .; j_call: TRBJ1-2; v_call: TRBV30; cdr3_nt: TGTGCCTGGAGTGCCCTCCGGACAGTCCACTATGGCTACACCTTC; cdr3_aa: CAWSALRTVHYGYTF
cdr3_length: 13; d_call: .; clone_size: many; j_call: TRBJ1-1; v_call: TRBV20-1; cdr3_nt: TGCAGTGCTAGTTTTCAGCTGAACACTGAAGCTTTCTTT; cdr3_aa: CSASFQLNTEAFF
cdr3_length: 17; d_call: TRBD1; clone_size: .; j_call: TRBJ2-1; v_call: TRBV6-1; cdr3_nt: TGTGCCAGCAGTGTGTTTTCCGGACAGGGGTCCCACAATGAGCAGTTCTTC; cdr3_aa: CASSVFSGQGSHNEQFF
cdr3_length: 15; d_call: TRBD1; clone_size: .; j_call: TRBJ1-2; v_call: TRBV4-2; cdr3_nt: TGTGCCAGCAGCACGGGACAGGGGTTTAACTATGGCTACACCTTC; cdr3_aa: CASSTGQGFNYGYTF
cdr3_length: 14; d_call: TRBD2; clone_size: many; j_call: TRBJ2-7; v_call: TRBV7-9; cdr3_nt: TGTGCCAGCAGCTTAGTGGGGAGGGACTACGAGCAGTACTTC; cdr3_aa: CASSLVGRDYEQYF
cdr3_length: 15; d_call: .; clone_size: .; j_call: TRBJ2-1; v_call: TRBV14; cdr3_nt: TGTGCCAGCAGCCAAGCGAATGGGCGGTACAATGAGCAGTTCTTC; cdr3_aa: CASSQANGRYNEQFF
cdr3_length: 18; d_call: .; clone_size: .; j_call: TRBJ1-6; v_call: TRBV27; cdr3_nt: TGTGCCAGCAGTTATACCGGGGCTCAGAGCTCCTATAATTCACCCCTCCACTTT; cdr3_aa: CASSYTGAQSSYNSPLHF
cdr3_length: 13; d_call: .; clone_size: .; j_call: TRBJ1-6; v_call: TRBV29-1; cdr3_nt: TGCAGCGTTCTTAGGGAGGATAATTCACCCCTCCACTTT; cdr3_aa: CSVLREDNSPLHF
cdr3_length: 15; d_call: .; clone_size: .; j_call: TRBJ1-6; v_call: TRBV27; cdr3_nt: TGTGCCAGCAGTTACCGAGGACAGAGCAATTCACCCCTCCACTTT; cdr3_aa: CASSYRGQSNSPLHF
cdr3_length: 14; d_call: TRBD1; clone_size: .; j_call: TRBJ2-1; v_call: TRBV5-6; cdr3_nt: TGTGCCAGCAGGGGGACAGGGGGTGTTTATGAGCAGTTCTTC; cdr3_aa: CASRGTGGVYEQFF
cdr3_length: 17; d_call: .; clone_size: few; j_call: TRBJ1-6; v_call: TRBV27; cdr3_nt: TGTGCCAGCAGTGGGCGGACACGCACCGGGGGTAATTCACCCCTCCACTTT; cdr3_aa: CASSGRTRTGGNSPLHF
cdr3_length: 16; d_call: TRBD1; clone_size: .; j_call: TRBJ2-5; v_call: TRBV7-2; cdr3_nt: TGTGCCAGCAGCACTCCACCTAACAGGGGTTTGGAGACCCAGTACTTC; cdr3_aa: CASSTPPNRGLETQYF
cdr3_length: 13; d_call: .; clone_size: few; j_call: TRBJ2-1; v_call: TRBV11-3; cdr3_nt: TGTGCCAGCAGCCGCCATAGGGGCAATGAGCAGTTCTTC; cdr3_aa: CASSRHRGNEQFF
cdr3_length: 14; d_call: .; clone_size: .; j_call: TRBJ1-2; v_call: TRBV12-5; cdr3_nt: TGTGCTAGTGGTTTGGGTACGAGCAACTATGGCTACACCTTC; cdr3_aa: CASGLGTSNYGYTF
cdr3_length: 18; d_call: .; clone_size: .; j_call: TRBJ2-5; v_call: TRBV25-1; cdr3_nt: TGTGCCAGCAGTGAGAGTAAGGGCACCGGTAGCCGGCAAGAGACCCAGTACTTC; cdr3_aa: CASSESKGTGSRQETQYF
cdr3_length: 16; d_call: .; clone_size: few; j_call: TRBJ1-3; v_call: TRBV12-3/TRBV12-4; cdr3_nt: TGTGCCAGCAGTCGGGGGATGTTAAACTCTGGAAACACCATATATTTT; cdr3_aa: CASSRGMLNSGNTIYF
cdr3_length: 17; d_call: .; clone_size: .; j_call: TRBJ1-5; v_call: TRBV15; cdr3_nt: TGTGCCACCAGCAGACAAACCGGGACCTCAGAGTTTCAGCCCCAGCATTTT; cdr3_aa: CATSRQTGTSEFQPQHF
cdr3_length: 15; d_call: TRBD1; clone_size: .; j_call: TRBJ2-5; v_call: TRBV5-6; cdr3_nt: TGTGCCAGCAGCTTGGTTACAGGGGGCGCAGAGACCCAGTACTTC; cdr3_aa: CASSLVTGGAETQYF
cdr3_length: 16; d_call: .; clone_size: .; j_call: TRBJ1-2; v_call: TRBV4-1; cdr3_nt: TGCGCCAGCAGCCAAGATGGTTCCCCAGCGGGCTATGGCTACACCTTC; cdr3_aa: CASSQDGSPAGYGYTF
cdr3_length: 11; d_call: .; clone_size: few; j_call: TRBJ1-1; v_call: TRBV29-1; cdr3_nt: TGCAGCGTTGGGAGCCCCACTGAAGCTTTCTTT; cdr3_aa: CSVGSPTEAFF
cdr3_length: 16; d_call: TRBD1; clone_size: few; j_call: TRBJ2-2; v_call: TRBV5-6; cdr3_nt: TGTGCCAGCAGCCTTACACAGGGGGCTCGGACCGGGGAGCTGTTTTTT; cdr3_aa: CASSLTQGARTGELFF
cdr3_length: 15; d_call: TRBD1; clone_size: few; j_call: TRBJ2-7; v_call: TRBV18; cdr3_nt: TGTGCCAGCACCCCGCCCGGGACAGGGTACCACGAGCAGTACTTC; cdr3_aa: CASTPPGTGYHEQYF
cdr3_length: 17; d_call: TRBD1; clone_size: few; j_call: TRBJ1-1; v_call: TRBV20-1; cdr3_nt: TGCAGTGCACCGGACAGGGAACGCCCCCCCACCAACACTGAAGCTTTCTTT; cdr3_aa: CSAPDRERPPTNTEAFF
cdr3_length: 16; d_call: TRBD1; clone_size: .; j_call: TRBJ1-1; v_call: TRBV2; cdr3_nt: TGTGCCAGCAGTAAGACAGGGGGGGGGTTGAACACTGAAGCTTTCTTT; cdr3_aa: CASSKTGGGLNTEAFF
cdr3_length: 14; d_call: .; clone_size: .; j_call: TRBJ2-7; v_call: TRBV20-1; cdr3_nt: TGCAGTGCTAGAGGGGGGTCGGGGACCCACGAGCAGTACTTC; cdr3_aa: CSARGGSGTHEQYF
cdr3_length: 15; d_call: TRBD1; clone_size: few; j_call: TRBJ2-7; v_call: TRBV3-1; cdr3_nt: TGTGCCAGCAGCCAGGTGGGACAGGGGGCGCACGAGCAGTACTTC; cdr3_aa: CASSQVGQGAHEQYF
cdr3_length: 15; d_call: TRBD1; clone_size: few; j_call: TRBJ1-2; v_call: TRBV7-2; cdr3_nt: TGTGCCAGCAGCGCCCGACAGGGGAGGGTTTATGGCTACACCTTC; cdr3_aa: CASSARQGRVYGYTF
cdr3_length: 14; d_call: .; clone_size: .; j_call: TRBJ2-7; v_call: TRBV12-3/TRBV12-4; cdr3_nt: TGTGCCAGCTGCTCGGGGAGAGCTGCCTACGAGCAGTACTTC; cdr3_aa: CASCSGRAAYEQYF
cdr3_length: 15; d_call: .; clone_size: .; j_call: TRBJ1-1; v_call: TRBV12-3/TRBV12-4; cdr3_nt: TGTGCCAGCAGTTTCAACAAGCAGGGTCACACTGAAGCTTTCTTT; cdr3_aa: CASSFNKQGHTEAFF
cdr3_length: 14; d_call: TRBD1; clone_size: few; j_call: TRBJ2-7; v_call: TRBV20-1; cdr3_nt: TGCAGTGCTAGTGGTTGGACAGGGGGCGGCGAGCAGTACTTC; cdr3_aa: CSASGWTGGGEQYF
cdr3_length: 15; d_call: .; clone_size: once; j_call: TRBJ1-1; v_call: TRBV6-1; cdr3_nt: TGTGCCAGCAGTACCCGGGACGGGGCGAACACTGAAGCTTTCTTT; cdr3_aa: CASSTRDGANTEAFF
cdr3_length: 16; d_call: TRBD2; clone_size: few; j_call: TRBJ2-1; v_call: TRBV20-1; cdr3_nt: TGCAGTGCTAGAGATTCCCTAGCGGGAGTGTTGGATGAGCAGTTCTTC; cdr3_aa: CSARDSLAGVLDEQFF
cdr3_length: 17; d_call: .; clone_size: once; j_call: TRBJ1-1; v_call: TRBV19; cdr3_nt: TGTGCCAGTAGTACCCGCGGTTGGGTTATCGGGGACACTGAAGCTTTCTTT; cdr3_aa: CASSTRGWVIGDTEAFF
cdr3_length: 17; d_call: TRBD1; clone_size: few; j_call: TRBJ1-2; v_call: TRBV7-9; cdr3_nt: TGTGCCAGCAGCTTATTGGGACAGCGGGTATTTGGCTATGGCTACACCTTC; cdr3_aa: CASSLLGQRVFGYGYTF